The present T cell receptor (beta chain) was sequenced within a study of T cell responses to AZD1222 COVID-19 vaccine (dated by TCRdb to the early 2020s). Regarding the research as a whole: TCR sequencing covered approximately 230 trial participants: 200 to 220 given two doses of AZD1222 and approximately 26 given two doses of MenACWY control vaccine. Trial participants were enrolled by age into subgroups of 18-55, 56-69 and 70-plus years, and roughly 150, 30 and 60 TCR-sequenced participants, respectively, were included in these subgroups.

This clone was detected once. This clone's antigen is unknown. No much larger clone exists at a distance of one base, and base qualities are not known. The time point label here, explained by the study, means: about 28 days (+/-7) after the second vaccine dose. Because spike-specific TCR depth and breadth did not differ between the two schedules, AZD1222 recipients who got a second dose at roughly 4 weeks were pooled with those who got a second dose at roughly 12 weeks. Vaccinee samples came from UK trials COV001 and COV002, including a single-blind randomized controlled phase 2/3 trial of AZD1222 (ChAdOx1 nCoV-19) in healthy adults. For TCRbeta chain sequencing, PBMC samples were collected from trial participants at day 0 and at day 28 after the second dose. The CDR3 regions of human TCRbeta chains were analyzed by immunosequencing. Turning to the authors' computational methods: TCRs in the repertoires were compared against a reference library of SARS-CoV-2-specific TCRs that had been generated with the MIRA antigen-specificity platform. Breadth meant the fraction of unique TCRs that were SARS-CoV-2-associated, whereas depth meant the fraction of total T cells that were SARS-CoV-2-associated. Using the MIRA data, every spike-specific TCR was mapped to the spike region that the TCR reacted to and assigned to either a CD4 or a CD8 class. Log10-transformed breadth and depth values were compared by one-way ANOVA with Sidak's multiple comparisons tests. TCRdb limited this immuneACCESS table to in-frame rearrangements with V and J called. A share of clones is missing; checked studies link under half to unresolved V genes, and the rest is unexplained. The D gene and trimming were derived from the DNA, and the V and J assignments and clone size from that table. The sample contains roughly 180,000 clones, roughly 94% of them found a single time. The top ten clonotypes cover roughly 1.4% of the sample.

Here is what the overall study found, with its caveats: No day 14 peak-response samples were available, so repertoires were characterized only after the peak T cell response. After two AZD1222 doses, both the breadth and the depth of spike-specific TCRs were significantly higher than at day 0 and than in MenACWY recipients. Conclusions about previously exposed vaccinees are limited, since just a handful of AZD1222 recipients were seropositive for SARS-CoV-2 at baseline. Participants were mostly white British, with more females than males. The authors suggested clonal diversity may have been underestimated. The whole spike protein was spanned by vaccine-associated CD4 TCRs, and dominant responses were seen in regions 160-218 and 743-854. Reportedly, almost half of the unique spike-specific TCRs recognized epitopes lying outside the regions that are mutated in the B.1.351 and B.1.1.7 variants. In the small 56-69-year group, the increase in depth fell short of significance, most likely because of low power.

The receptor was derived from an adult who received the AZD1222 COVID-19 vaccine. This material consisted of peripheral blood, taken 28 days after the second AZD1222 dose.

The CDR3 here reads CASSKEGGTEAFF. The nucleotide sequence reads TGTGCCAGCAGCAAAGAGGGGGGAACTGAAGCTTTCTTT. The chain is encoded by TRBV21-1 joined to TRBJ1-1. TRBV21-1 is annotated as a pseudogene. The CDR3 covers 13 residues, taking in both the cysteine and the phenylalanine. The retained sequence is limited to the CDR3, 39 bases, with the frame set at the first base.